This T cell receptor beta chain originates from a study of cytomegalovirus exposure and HLA in healthy donors. Whole-study findings and limits: Later findings reportedly placed an Asian-associated ancestry cluster below the roughly 660-donor mean for N-insertions. Later on, analysis showed that most CMV-associated TCR beta chains appeared to be HLA-restricted.

Healthy bone marrow donors formed the donor group. Despite likely unrecorded immune exposures, the donors were nominally healthy at the time of sampling. PCR primers comprised 60 Vbeta and 13 Jbeta primers. Clones were read by immunoSEQ multiplex PCR, and TCRdb kept only the in-frame ones, dropping some. The data show under 200,000 clones, 82% seen once. With V trimmed by 6 bases and J by 5 bases, 5 bases remained unmatched. Germline V gene data show CDR1 as SGHRS and CDR2 as YFSETQ. The CDR3 runs 14 residues. Points on this clone: Its antigen is unidentified.

The rearrangement joins TRBV5-1 to TRBJ2-3; 11 nucleotides match TRBD1. The sample was PBMCs. The sequence was collected from a girl between 10 and 17 years old in good health and CMV-seropositive. For the CDR3, the DNA is TGCGCCAGCACCCCGGGACAGGGGGTAGATACGCAGTATTTT. Translating gives CASTPGQGVDTQYF.